These 24 T cell receptor beta chains share one sample of origin, sequenced in a study of shared clonotypes between healthy human individuals. Sequenced by immunoSEQ multiplex PCR; TCRdb stores in-frame clones only, minus some. Among about 2.3 million clones listed, over 85% were seen once. Sequencing was carried out using naive CD4+ T cells from PBMCs. Subset reported: CD45RA+ positively selected. These receptors were obtained from a man between 18 and 35 years old in good health. Some clones in this sample may be carry-over from other donors' samples.

This chain joins TRBV27 and TRBJ1-5; a weak D match, TRBD1 (6 bases). Trimming shortened V by 6 bases and J by 11 bases, and 20 bases separated the two germline ends. The V gene's germline CDR1 is MNHEY and CDR2 SMNVEV (reference sequence). The CDR3 extends over 14 amino acids. The CDR3 sequence: CASSPSLTGGAQHF. CDR3 in DNA: TGTGCCAGCAGCCCTTCCCTGACAGGAGGTGCCCAGCATTTT.

The chain joins TRBV28 to TRBJ1-1, with 11 bases that match TRBD1. The V gene's germline CDR1 is MDHEN and CDR2 SYDVKM. The CDR3 spans 15 residues. J was trimmed by 3 bases and V by 7 bases; bases with no gene match: 7. CDR3 sequence: CASNLGQGAYTEAFF. As DNA, the CDR3 is TGTGCCAGCAACTTAGGACAGGGGGCTTACACTGAAGCTTTCTTT.

The rearrangement links TRBV9 to TRBJ1-3; tentatively, D is TRBD1 (5 bases). Germline CDR1 reads SGDLS; CDR2 reads YYNGEE. The length of the CDR3 is 14 residues. The ends were cut back, 3 bases at V and 6 bases at J, with 13 bases in the middle. For the CDR3, the DNA is TGTGCCAGCAGCGCCCAGGGATTCGCAAACACCATATATTTT. Protein sequence: CASSAQGFANTIYF.

This chain joins TRBV7-2 and TRBJ2-7; D perhaps matches TRBD1 (5 bases). Trimming stripped 3 bases from V and 6 bases from J, with 15 bases between. CDR1 and CDR2 (germline): SGHTA, FQGNSA. The CDR3 sequence is 14 residues long. CDR3 in amino acids: CASSFDGAQGEQYF. The CDR3 DNA is TGTGCCAGCAGCTTTGATGGCGCCCAGGGCGAGCAGTACTTC. Full variable domain (rest looked up from reference TRBV7-2 and TRBJ2-7): GAGVSQSPSNKVTEKGKDVELRCDPISGHTALYWYRQSLGQGLEFLIYFQGNSAPDKSGLPSDRFSAERTGGSVSTLTIQRTQQEDSAVYLCASSFDGAQGEQYFGPGTRLTVT.

V gene TRBV9 combines with J gene TRBJ2-2; no clear D gene. Germline lookup yields CDR1 SGDLS and CDR2 YYNGEE. V gave up 5 bases and J gave up 4 bases, with 12 bases separating them. The CDR3 is 14 residues long. The CDR3 DNA reads TGTGCCAGCAGGGGCTGGGTCGCCACCGGGGAGCTGTTTTTT. The encoded protein is CASRGWVATGELFF.

The chain couples TRBV7-2 to TRBJ1-1, with D possibly matching TRBD1 (5 bases). V lost 1 base and J 8 bases, leaving 17 bases between the germline ends. The CDR3 runs to 15 residues. Germline V CDR1 and CDR2: SGHTA, FQGNSA. The CDR3 sequence: CASSLGGEGAGEAFF. The CDR3 DNA follows: TGTGCCAGCAGCTTAGGCGGGGAAGGGGCTGGGGAAGCTTTCTTT.

The CDR3 DNA follows: TGTGCCAGCAGTGGTAGGACAGTAGCTCCCTACGAGCAGTACTTC. It yields the protein CASSGRTVAPYEQYF. V usage is TRBV2 and J usage is TRBJ2-7, with a possible D match to TRBD1 (6 bases). CDR1 is SNHLY and CDR2 is FYNNEI in the germline V gene. V was cut by 4 bases and J by 2 bases, with 15 bases left in between. There are 15 residues in the CDR3. The entire variable domain, with the rest obtained from reference TRBV2 and TRBJ2-7, is as follows: EPEVTQTPSHQVTQMGQEVILRCVPISNHLYFYWYRQILGQKVEFLVSFYNNEISEKSEIFDDQFSVERPDGSNFTLKIRSTKLEDSAMYFCASSGRTVAPYEQYFGPGTRLTVT.

The V gene is TRBV19, the J gene TRBJ1-1; 7 bases line up with TRBD1. V dropped 11 bases and J dropped 1; count of bases not matched to a gene: 7. Germline V gives CDR1 LNHDA, CDR2 SQIVND (reference sequence). The CDR3 has 13 amino acids. In DNA, the CDR3 is TGTGCCGCACAGGGGCGGGGGAACACTGAAGCTTTCTTT. Its protein is CAAQGRGNTEAFF.

This chain connects TRBV10-2 to TRBJ1-1; no reliable D call. Germline V gene lookup returns CDR1 WSHSY and CDR2 SAAADI. V lost 7 bases and J lost 0, with 9 bases in between. CDR3 size: 13 residues. CDR3 loop: CASIEQMNTEAFF. The CDR3 bases are TGCGCCAGCATTGAACAGATGAACACTGAAGCTTTCTTT.

The J gene is TRBJ1-1, the V gene TRBV6-1; D is uncertain. The CDR3 loop spans 15 amino acids. Per germline, CDR1 MNHNS and CDR2 SASEGT. The V end lost 2 bases, the J end lost 3 bases, and 13 bases lay between the germline ends. CDR3 in DNA: TGTGCCAGCAGTGAATTTTCGGGGATAGACACTGAAGCTTTCTTT. Residues: CASSEFSGIDTEAFF.

A word on this clone: This CDR3 is also generated by other DNA sequences in the sample. The chain couples TRBV28 to TRBJ2-7; 10 bases align to TRBD2. CDR3 length: 14 residues. Germline V gene sequence: CDR1 MDHEN, CDR2 SYDVKM. Trimming removed 5 bases from V and 3 bases from J; junction bases left unmatched: 4. The DNA of the CDR3 is TGTGCCAGCAGTCCAGGGACTAGCGTCTACGAGCAGTACTTC. This gives the protein CASSPGTSVYEQYF.

The chain has TRBV5-1 and TRBJ1-1; no clear D. Trimming cost V 0 bases and J 10 bases, with 13 bases left between them. This CDR3 comprises 13 residues. Germline V gene sequence: CDR1 SGHRS, CDR2 YFSETQ. CDR3 sequence: CASSLGGFGSAFF. Here the CDR3 DNA reads TGCGCCAGCAGCTTGGGGGGATTTGGATCAGCTTTCTTT.

The V and J genes are TRBV25-1 and TRBJ2-7; D gene unclear. This CDR3 comprises 11 residues. V lost 4 bases and J 6 bases, leaving 7 bases between the germline ends. Germline lookup yields CDR1 MGHDK and CDR2 SYGVNS. CDR3 amino acids: CASSALLEQYF. The CDR3, as DNA: TGTGCCAGCAGTGCGCTACTCGAGCAGTACTTC.

The chain uses TRBV6-1 and TRBJ2-1, with no clear D. Germline CDR1 MNHNS, CDR2 SASEGT. V was trimmed by 2 bases and J by 0 bases, leaving 5 bases between them. CDR3 length equals 14 residues. The CDR3 loop reads CASSEQYSYNEQFF. DNA of the CDR3: TGTGCCAGCAGTGAACAGTACTCCTACAATGAGCAGTTCTTC.

Of note for this clone: The identical CDR3 is also encoded by other nucleotide sequences in the sample. V is TRBV9 and J is TRBJ2-3; tentative D call: TRBD1 (5 bases). The germline gives CDR1 SGDLS, CDR2 YYNGEE. With 0 bases removed from V and 4 bases from J, the gap between germline ends came to 6 bases. CDR3 length: 13 amino acids. CDR3 DNA: TGTGCCAGCAGCGTAGCAGGGTCAGATACGCAGTATTTT. It encodes CASSVAGSDTQYF.

The J gene is TRBJ1-1, the V gene TRBV4-3; TRBD1 matches 7 bases. Trimming cost V 3 bases and J 1 base; bases outside gene matches: 5. The CDR3 sequence is 15 residues long. Per germline, CDR1 LGHNA and CDR2 YSLEER. CDR3 residues: CASSQGDRTNTEAFF. Here the CDR3 DNA reads TGCGCCAGCAGCCAGGGGGACAGAACGAACACTGAAGCTTTCTTT.

The V call is TRBV28, the J call TRBJ1-5; unclear D gene. The V gene lost 5 bases and the J gene lost 9 bases, with 11 bases spanning the gap. From germline, CDR1 is MDHEN and CDR2 SYDVKM. This CDR3 is 12 amino acids long. The CDR3 sequence is CASSPLIRPQHF. CDR3 sequence (DNA): TGTGCCAGCAGTCCGCTCATCAGGCCCCAGCATTTT.

This sequence joins TRBV9 and TRBJ2-5, with TRBD2 identical over 15 bases. Germline CDR1 and CDR2: SGDLS and YYNGEE. The CDR3 loop spans 15 amino acids. V was clipped by 3 bases and J by 3 bases; unmatched bases: 0. The CDR3, as DNA: TGTGCCAGCAGCGGGACTAGCGGGGGGGAAGAGACCCAGTACTTC. Amino acid sequence: CASSGTSGGEETQYF.

This clone occurred a few times. The chain has TRBV7-2 and TRBJ1-5, with D possibly being TRBD1 (6 bases). CDR3 length: 15 residues. V lost 3 bases to trimming and J lost 3 bases, with 12 bases between them. CDR1 and CDR2 (germline): SGHTA, FQGNSA. As DNA, the CDR3 is TGTGCCAGCAGCTTCGTACAGGGTGTCAATCAGCCCCAGCATTTT. Translated, it gives CASSFVQGVNQPQHF.

V and J are TRBV5-1 and TRBJ2-7, with 10 bases identical to TRBD2. This CDR3 is built from 15 residues. J was trimmed by 5 bases and V by 5 bases; bases with no gene match: 10. Germline assignment: CDR1 SGHRS and CDR2 YFSETQ. The CDR3 here is CASSGLAGAVNEQYF. CDR3 coding DNA: TGCGCCAGCAGTGGCCTAGCGGGAGCGGTAAACGAGCAGTACTTC.

The chain joins TRBV28 to TRBJ1-2; D is perhaps TRBD1 (5 bases). Germline-derived CDR1 and CDR2 are MDHEN and SYDVKM. Between the trimmed V and J ends, which lost 5 bases and 8 bases, there was a span of 12 bases. The CDR3 is 12 amino acids. The CDR3 sequence: CASSVTVRGYTF. DNA of the CDR3: TGTGCCAGCAGTGTGACAGTTCGGGGCTACACCTTC.

The genes are TRBV30 and TRBJ2-2, with D possibly called TRBD1 or TRBD2 (5 bases each). CDR3 length equals 14 residues. Germline V gene data show CDR1 as GTSNPN and CDR2 as SVGIG (reference sequence). The V gene lost 2 bases and the J gene lost 3 bases, with 10 bases spanning the gap. In DNA, the CDR3 is TGTGCCTGGAGTCTCCGGGGCGACACCGGGGAGCTGTTTTTT. Amino acid sequence: CAWSLRGDTGELFF.

As regards this clone: Other DNA sequences in this specimen translate into the identical CDR3. The chain uses TRBV11-2 and TRBJ1-1; TRBD1 is a possible D gene (6 bases). With 1 base removed from V and 3 bases from J, the gap between germline ends came to 9 bases. The germline gives CDR1 SGHAT, CDR2 FQNNGV. The CDR3 is 14 residues long. CDR3 coding DNA: TGTGCCAGCAGCTTAGGGCACAGGGACACTGAAGCTTTCTTT. Its translation: CASSLGHRDTEAFF.

The genes are TRBV4-2 and TRBJ1-4, with D possibly matching TRBD1 (6 bases). Germline-derived CDR1 and CDR2 are LGHNA and YNFKEQ. Between the trimmed V and J ends, which lost 4 bases and 8 bases, there was a span of 14 bases. This CDR3 region has 14 residues. In DNA, the CDR3 is TGTGCCAGCAGCCCGCGGGGGCTTGAAGAAAAACTGTTTTTT. This codes for CASSPRGLEEKLFF.